This TCR beta chain stems from a study of blood T cell repertoires in COVID-19. Source study methods: Amplifying reference gene primers gave estimates of nucleated cell counts. The method was immunoSEQ multiplex PCR; TCRdb's version includes in-frame clones alone and lacks a portion of them. That table furnishes V, J and clone size, whereas the DNA furnished D and trimming. Among roughly 340,000 clones listed, 85% to 90% were seen once. Followed over time, Seattle patients had been enrolled while infection was active. V lost 0 bases to trimming and J lost 6 bases, with 14 bases between them. Germline V gives CDR1 ENHRY, CDR2 SYGVKD. The CDR3 loop spans 16 amino acids.

The V and J genes are TRBV10-3 and TRBJ1-4; no clear D gene. This clonotype was sampled from a woman aged 45-65 years with COVID-19, enrolled during active disease. The sequenced material came from peripheral blood. Here the CDR3 reads CAISESTSGSDEKLFF. CDR3 nucleotides: TGTGCCATCAGTGAGTCGACCTCGGGGTCGGATGAAAAACTGTTTTTT.